Here is one T cell receptor (beta chain) with its context. Trimming took 4 bases from V and 4 from J; bases not matched to a gene: 2. Germline loops: CDR1 SQVTM, CDR2 ANQGSEA. This CDR3 is built from 12 residues. This sample is part of a study of CD8 T cells in Susac syndrome. RNA in amounts of roughly 0.45 to 1 ug was reverse transcribed with random hexamers. TCRdb redid the calling of the immunoSEQ multiplex PCR reads with MiXCR, one entry per CDR3 protein. Of about 210,000 distinct CDR3 sequences listed, 80% to 95% are singletons. This chain links TRBV29-1 with TRBJ2-5, with 8 bases lining up with TRBD1. Sequenced sample: CD4+ T cells from PBMCs. The receptor was isolated from a human donor in good health. For the CDR3, the DNA is TGCAGCGTTGGACAGGGGAGAGAGACCCAGTACTTC. Encoded protein: CSVGQGRETQYF.